A single sample gave rise to the 2 T cell receptor beta chains below, sequenced in a study of blood T cells in healthy people across ages. It was with a sample-barcoded 5' primer and a J-beta primer mix that a second PCR of roughly 6 to 11 cycles was run. One entry per CDR3 protein, called by TCRdb with MiXCR from the 5' RACE reads. The table includes hundreds of thousands of distinct CDR3 sequences, roughly 25% detected once. This sample also appeared in a second study, on T cells of mothers and their children.

Sequences were obtained from blood. The receptors were gathered from a boy aged 5-17 years in good health.

The rearrangement joins TRBV28 to TRBJ2-1; the D gene is possibly TRBD2 (5 bases). Germline CDR1 MDHEN, CDR2 SYDVKM. Trimming shortened V by 3 bases and J by 10 bases, and 16 bases separated the two germline ends. This CDR3 contains 14 residues. CDR3 protein: CASSFGLARMEQFF. CDR3 sequence (DNA): TGTGCCAGCAGTTTTGGGCTAGCCCGAATGGAGCAGTTCTTC.

J is TRBJ2-7 and V is TRBV5-1, with 10 bases aligning to TRBD1. Trimming removed 4 bases from V and 4 bases from J; junction bases left unmatched: 5. CDR1 is SGHRS, CDR2 YFSETQ, per germline. The CDR3 is made up of 14 amino acids. The CDR3 loop is CASSVTGGMYEQYF. Written as DNA, the CDR3 is TGCGCCAGCAGCGTGACAGGGGGCATGTACGAGCAGTACTTC.